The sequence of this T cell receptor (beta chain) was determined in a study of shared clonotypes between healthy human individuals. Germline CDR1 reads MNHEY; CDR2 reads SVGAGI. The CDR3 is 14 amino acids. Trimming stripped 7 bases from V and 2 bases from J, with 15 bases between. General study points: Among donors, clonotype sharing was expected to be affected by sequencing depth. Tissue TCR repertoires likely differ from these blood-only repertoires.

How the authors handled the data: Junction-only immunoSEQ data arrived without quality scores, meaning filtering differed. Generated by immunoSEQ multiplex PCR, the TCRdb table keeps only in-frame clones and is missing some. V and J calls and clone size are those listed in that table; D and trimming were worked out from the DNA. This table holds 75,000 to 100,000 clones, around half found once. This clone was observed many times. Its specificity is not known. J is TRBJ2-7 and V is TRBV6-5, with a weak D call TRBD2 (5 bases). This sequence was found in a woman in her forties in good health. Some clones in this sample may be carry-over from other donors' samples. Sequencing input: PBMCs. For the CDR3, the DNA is TGTGCCAGCACGGGGAGTGTTGTCCCCTACGAGCAGTACTTC. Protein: CASTGSVVPYEQYF.